This T cell receptor (beta chain) was found in a study of shared clonotypes between healthy human individuals (dated by TCRdb to the early 2020s). Concerning the study at large: The cohort comprised two women and three men aged 18 to 49 years. The study deeply sequenced blood TCR repertoires of 5 or 6 healthy adults to estimate repertoire size and the extent of clonotype sharing between individuals. Different laboratories and diverse techniques were used to prepare libraries and sequence TCR repertoires, to increase sequencing depth and limit assay-specific biases. Per donor, leukapheresis produced somewhere between about 0.94 and 9.5 billion PBMCs.

Donors were healthy HIV-negative adults with no recently reported acute infections or vaccinations. Only Caucasian adults living in Nashville, Tennessee, USA were represented among the donors. For unsorted samples, around 85 million PBMCs were counted, and genomic DNA was extracted using the QIAamp DNA Blood Mini kit. After blood collection by leukapheresis, PBMCs were isolated using Ficoll-Histopaque density gradient centrifugation and then cryopreserved in the vapor phase of liquid nitrogen. TCR CDR3 regions were amplified from genomic DNA by multiplex PCR using the deep immunoSEQ assay. For each cell subset, the extracted genomic DNA was distributed evenly across all wells of several immunoSEQ 96-well plates, and each plate served as one replicate. Each replicate PCR for unsorted PBMC received roughly 0.3 ug genomic DNA, equal to about 30,000 T cell genomes. Unsorted PBMC genomic DNA was sequenced across ten immunoSEQ deep assay plates. Purified libraries were measured with a Qubit 3.0 fluorometer, size-checked on a Bioanalyzer 2100, and measured again with the KAPA Library Quantification kit. Each immunoSEQ 96-well plate was sequenced on its own single-read 150-cycle Illumina NextSeq 550 flow cell. The paper's data handling went like this. Because the immunoSEQ output included only junctional sequences and no quality scores, the filtering could not be the same as the filtering used for full-length reads. Sequences were annotated with PyIR, a Python wrapper for IgBLAST v1.9, using IMGT germline references to assign V/J genes and CDR3. Reads were removed for weak V/J assignments (E-value above 1e-6), missing CDR3, stop codons, out-of-frame junctions, or ambiguous translated residues. A V3J clonotype was defined by an identical inferred V gene, J gene, and CDR3 amino acid sequence. The percentage overlap between two repertoires was calculated by dividing the number of shared unique clonotypes by the size of the smaller repertoire. Repertoire richness was assessed with RTK rarefaction, the Chao1 estimator, and Recon v2.1 estimates of unobserved clonotypes. The immuneACCESS repertoire file appears here via TCRdb, limited to in-frame rearrangements. These files lack a portion of the clones; in checked studies, under half of the deficit traces to unresolved V genes, and the cause of the others is not known. That table furnishes V, J and clone size, whereas the DNA furnished D and trimming. This sample gives about 560,000 clones in total; roughly four fifths of them show up just once. About 11% of the sample comes from the top ten.

There are 16 amino acids in the CDR3, from cysteine to phenylalanine inclusive. Left in the record is the CDR3 DNA by itself, 48 bases read in frame from the first base. CDR1 is given as SGHAT and CDR2 as FQNNGV, both from the germline V gene. Trimmed from V: 5 bases; trimmed from J: 1 base; junction bases lacking a gene match: 4. A note on this clone: Its antigen target is currently unknown. Nothing much larger sits one base from this clone, and base qualities are not available.

Beyond this particular receptor, the publication reports: Only blood was sampled, and tissue TCR repertoires likely differ from those in blood. Pairwise subsampling led to the expectation that sequencing depth would affect the degree of clonotype sharing among donors. The genetic and exposure-history diversity represented was limited by the small number of donors.

The clonotype comes from a woman in her thirties or forties in good health. Some clones in this sample may be carry-over from other donors' samples. Sequencing used PBMCs. This chain joins TRBV11-2 to TRBJ2-3; 12 bases in the middle match TRBD2. The DNA reads as follows: TGTGCCAGCAGCGGGCGACTAGCGGGAGGCACAGATACGCAGTATTTT. Translated, this gives CASSGRLAGGTDTQYF.